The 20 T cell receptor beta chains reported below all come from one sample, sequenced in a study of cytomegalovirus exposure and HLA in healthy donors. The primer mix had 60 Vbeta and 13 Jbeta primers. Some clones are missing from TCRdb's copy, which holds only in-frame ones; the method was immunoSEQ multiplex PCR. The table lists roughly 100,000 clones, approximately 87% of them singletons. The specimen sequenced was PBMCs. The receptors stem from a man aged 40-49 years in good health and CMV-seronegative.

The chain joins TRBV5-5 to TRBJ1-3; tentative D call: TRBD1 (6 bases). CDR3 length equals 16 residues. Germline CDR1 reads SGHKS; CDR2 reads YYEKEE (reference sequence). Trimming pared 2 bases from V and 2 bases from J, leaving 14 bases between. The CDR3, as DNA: TGTGCCAGCAGCTTCGGGGGGCAAGGTCCTGGAAACACCATATATTTT. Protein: CASSFGGQGPGNTIYF.

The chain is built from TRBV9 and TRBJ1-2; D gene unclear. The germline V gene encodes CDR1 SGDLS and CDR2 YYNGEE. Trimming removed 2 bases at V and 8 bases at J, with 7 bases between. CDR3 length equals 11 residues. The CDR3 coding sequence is TGTGCCAGCAGCGTTGGAGGCGGCTACACCTTC. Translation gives CASSVGGGYTF.

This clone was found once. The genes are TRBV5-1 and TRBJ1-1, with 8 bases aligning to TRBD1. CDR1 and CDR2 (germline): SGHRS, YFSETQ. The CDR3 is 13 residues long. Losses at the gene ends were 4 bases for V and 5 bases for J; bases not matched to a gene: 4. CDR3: CASSPGGRTEAFF. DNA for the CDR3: TGCGCCAGCAGCCCAGGGGGCAGGACTGAAGCTTTCTTT.

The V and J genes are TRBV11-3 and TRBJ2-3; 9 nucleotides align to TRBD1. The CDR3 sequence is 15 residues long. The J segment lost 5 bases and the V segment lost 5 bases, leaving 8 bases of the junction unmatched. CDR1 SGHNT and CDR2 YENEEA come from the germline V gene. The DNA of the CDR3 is TGTGCCAGCAGCCCGCGGACAGGGGAGGGAGATACGCAGTATTTT. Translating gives CASSPRTGEGDTQYF.

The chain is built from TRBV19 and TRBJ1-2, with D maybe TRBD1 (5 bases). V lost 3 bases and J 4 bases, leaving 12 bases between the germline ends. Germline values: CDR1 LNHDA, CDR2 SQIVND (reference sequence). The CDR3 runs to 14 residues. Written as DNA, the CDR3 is TGTGCCAGTAGTATCCCAGGGTGGGCCTATGGCTACACCTTC. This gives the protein CASSIPGWAYGYTF.

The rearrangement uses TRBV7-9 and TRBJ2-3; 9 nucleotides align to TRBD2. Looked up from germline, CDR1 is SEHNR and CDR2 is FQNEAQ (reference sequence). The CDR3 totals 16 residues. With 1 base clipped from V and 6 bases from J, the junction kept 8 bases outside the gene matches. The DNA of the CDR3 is TGTGCCAGCAGCTTAGAGGGGGCGGGAGGGGCTGATACGCAGTATTTT. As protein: CASSLEGAGGADTQYF.

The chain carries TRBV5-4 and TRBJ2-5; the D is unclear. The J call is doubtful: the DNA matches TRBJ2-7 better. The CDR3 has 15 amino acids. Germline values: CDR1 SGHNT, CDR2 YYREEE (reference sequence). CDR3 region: CASSLMAAYSYEQYF. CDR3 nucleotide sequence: TGTGCCAGCAGCTTGATGGCGGCCTACTCCTACGAGCAGTACTTC.

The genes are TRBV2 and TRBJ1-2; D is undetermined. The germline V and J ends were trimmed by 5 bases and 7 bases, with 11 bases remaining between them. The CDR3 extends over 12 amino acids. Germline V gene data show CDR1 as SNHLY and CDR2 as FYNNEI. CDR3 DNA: TGTGCCAGCAGTATAGACAAGCCTGGCTACACCTTC. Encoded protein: CASSIDKPGYTF.

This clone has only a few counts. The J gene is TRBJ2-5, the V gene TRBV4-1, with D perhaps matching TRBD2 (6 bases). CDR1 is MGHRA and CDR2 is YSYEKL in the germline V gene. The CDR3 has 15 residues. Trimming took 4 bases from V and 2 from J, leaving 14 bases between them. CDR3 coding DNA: TGCGCCAGCAGCCGGGAGGCCGGCGGGCAAGAGACCCAGTACTTC. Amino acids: CASSREAGGQETQYF.

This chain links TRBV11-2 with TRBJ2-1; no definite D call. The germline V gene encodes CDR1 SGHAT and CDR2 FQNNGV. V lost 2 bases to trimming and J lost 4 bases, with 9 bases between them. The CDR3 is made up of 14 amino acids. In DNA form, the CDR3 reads TGTGCCAGCAGCTTACTCACAGTATACAATGAGCAGTTCTTC. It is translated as CASSLLTVYNEQFF.

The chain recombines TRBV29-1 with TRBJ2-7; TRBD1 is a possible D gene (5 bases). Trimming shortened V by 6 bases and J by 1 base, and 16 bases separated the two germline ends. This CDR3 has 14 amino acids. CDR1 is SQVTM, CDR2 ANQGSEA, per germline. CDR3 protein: CSVASKAGSYEQYF. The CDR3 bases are TGCAGCGTGGCCTCCAAGGCAGGGTCCTACGAGCAGTACTTC.

CDR3 protein: CASSSRGGPDEQFF. Written as DNA, the CDR3 is TGTGCCAGCAGCTCGCGAGGGGGCCCGGATGAGCAGTTCTTC. V gene TRBV11-3 combines with J gene TRBJ2-7; 7 nucleotides agree with TRBD1. The DNA end lines up better with TRBJ2-1; the J call may be wrong. Germline loops: CDR1 SGHNT, CDR2 YENEEA. This CDR3 has 14 amino acids.

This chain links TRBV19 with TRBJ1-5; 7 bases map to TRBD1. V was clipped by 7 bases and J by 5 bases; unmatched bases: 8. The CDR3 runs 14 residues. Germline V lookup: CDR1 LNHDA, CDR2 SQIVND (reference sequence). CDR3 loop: CASKDRSYYQPQHF. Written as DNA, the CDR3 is TGTGCCAGTAAGGACAGGTCTTACTATCAGCCCCAGCATTTT.

In nucleotides, the CDR3 is TGTGCCAGCTCACTTCACAGGGCGGATACCGGGGAGCTGTTTTTT. Protein: CASSLHRADTGELFF. This chain links TRBV18 with TRBJ2-2; weak D call: TRBD1 (6 bases). CDR3 length: 15 amino acids. The V gene's germline CDR1 is KGHSH and CDR2 LQKENI. Trimming took 4 bases from V and 5 from J, leaving 14 bases between them.

The CDR3 DNA reads TGTGCCAGCGGCGGGAGGAGCTCCTACAATGAGCAGTTCTTC. Translated: CASGGRSSYNEQFF. The genes are TRBV7-9 and TRBJ2-1; 8 nucleotides match TRBD2. V gave up 8 bases and J gave up 0 bases; unmatched junction bases: 3. Germline assignment: CDR1 SEHNR and CDR2 FQNEAQ (reference sequence). The CDR3 has 14 amino acids.

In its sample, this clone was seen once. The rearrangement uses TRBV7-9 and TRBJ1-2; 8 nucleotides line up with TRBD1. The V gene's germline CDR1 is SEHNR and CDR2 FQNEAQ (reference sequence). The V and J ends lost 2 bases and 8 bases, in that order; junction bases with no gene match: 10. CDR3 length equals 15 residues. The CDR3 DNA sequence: TGTGCCAGCAGCTTAACCGGGCAGGGGGCTCGGGGCTACACCTTC. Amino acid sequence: CASSLTGQGARGYTF.

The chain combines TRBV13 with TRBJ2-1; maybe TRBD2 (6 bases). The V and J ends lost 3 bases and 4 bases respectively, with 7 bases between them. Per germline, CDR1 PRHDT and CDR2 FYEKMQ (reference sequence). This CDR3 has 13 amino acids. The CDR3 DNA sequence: TGTGCCAGCAGCTTTGGAGGGTACAATGAGCAGTTCTTC. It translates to CASSFGGYNEQFF.

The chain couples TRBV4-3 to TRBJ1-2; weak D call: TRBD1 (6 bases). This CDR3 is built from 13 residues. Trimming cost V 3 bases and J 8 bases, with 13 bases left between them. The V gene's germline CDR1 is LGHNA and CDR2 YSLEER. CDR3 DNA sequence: TGCGCCAGCAGCCAGGGGGACATTGGCGGCTACACCTTC. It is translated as CASSQGDIGGYTF.

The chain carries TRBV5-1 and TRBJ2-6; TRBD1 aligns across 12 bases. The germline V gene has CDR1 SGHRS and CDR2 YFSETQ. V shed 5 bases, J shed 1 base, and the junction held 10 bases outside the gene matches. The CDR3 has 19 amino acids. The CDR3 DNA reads TGCGCCAGCAGTCGGGACAGGGGGCGTGAATGGTCTGGGGCCAACGTCCTGACTTTC. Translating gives CASSRDRGREWSGANVLTF.

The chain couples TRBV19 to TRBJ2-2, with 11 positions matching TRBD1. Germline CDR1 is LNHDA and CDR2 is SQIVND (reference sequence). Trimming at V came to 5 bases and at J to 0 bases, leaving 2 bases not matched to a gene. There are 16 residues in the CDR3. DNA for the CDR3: TGTGCCAGTAGTGTGGGACAGGGGGCGAACACCGGGGAGCTGTTTTTT. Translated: CASSVGQGANTGELFF. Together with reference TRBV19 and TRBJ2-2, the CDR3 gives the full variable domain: DGGITQSPKYLFRKEGQNVTLSCEQNLNHDAMYWYRQDPGQGLRLIYYSQIVNDFQKGDIAEGYSVSREKKESFPLTVTSAQKNPTAFYLCASSVGQGANTGELFFGEGSRLTVL.